This is a list of T cell receptor beta chains from one sample in a study of CXCR3-negative and CXCR3-positive naive CD8 T cells. After re-calling the 5' RACE reads, TCRdb lists one entry per CDR3 protein, DNA absent. This sample's table reports some 150,000 distinct CDR3 sequences. The sample consisted of naive CXCR3+ CD8+ T cells from blood. All receptors derive from a human donor in good health. Some clones in this sample may be carry-over from other donors' samples. Each CDR3 is given with its conserved first and last residue.

TRBJ1-1 TRBV19 CATRIGGEGTEALF
TRBJ2-7 TRBV7-2 CAGSLGVYEQSF
TRBJ2-2 TRBV12-3/TRBV12-4 CASSGLGDYTGELFF
TRBJ1-2 TRBV6-5 CASSYSSGIDYGYTF
TRBJ2-1 TRBV6-5 CASSWGTGNEQFF
TRBJ1-1 TRBV6-2/TRBV6-3 CASSYLFTEAFF
TRBJ2-1 TRBV7-8 CASTEGAGGTGWDEQFF
TRBJ1-2 TRBV15 CATSTNRALGGYTF
TRBJ1-6 TRBV14 CASSSLADGNSPLHF
TRBJ2-3 TRBV29-1 CSVEAGYSTDTQYF
TRBJ2-1 TRBV4-2 CASSPGTYNEQFF
TRBJ2-1 TRBV5-6 CAGKLAGYNEQFF
TRBJ2-7 TRBV19 CASSMTPSYEQYF
TRBJ1-1 TRBV7-9 CASSPTARGTEAFF
TRBJ2-7 TRBV15 CATSRVGTGLGKQYF
TRBJ1-1 TRBV29-1 CSVLDRGETEAFF
TRBJ2-7 TRBV7-2 CASSLSGENEQYF
TRBJ2-7 TRBV7-9 CASSSTGTGTWGSYEQYF
TRBJ2-5 TRBV7-8 CASEDRVGGTQYF
TRBJ2-5 TRBV7-9 CASRVGELETQYF
TRBJ1-2 TRBV7-9 CASSGDTNYGYTF
TRBJ2-7 TRBV29-1 CSADVPGTEYEQYF
TRBJ2-7 TRBV11-2 CASSLAVAYEQYF
TRBJ2-3 TRBV28 CASSLQGGTDTQYF
TRBJ1-2 TRBV14 CASSHTGTEYGYTF
TRBJ2-1 TRBV6-5 CASSYSPGQQFF
TRBJ2-2 TRBV7-3 CASSPTGGAGGELFF
TRBJ1-5 TRBV9 CASSVNTNQPQHF
TRBJ1-1 TRBV15 CATSRVQGPEAFF
TRBJ2-7 TRBV28 CASSEGTDYEQYF
TRBJ2-1 TRBV14 CASSRLAGRYNEQFF
TRBJ2-3 TRBV7-3 CASSLLAGHLDTQYF
TRBJ1-1 TRBV18 CASSPPLGGTGTEAFF
TRBJ2-7 TRBV2 CASSEPTDRPSSYEQYF
TRBJ1-5 TRBV7-6 CASSLGTGGGSNQPQHF
TRBJ1-5 TRBV7-9 CASRPEGGGGKGSQPQHF
TRBJ2-3 TRBV6-6 CASSYFGDTDTQYF
TRBJ2-7 TRBV29-1 CSVWTGLSYEQYF
TRBJ2-3 TRBV7-9 CASSNPIQPPTDTQYF
TRBJ2-1 TRBV29-1 CSVVREGTYNEQFF
TRBJ2-5 TRBV13 CASSSPGLAGVRETQYF
TRBJ2-4 TRBV7-9 CASSLEDGYKNIQYF
TRBJ2-3 TRBV6-2/TRBV6-3 CASSYPPASGGADTQYF
TRBJ2-7 TRBV6-2/TRBV6-3 CASSPIFGGTNSEQYF